The 26 T cell receptor beta chains in this list originate from one sample, sequenced in a study of T cell responses to AZD1222 COVID-19 vaccine. TCRdb's table, derived via immunoSEQ multiplex PCR, lists solely in-frame clones and lacks some. This sample has around 160,000 clones, with just over 90% found just once. This specimen was peripheral blood, taken on day 0 of AZD1222 vaccination. These receptors came from an adult in good health.

The chain couples TRBV19 to TRBJ1-4; 7 bases match TRBD1. This CDR3 comprises 14 residues. Germline values: CDR1 LNHDA, CDR2 SQIVND (reference sequence). Trimming cost V 6 bases and J 3 bases; bases outside gene matches: 4. The CDR3 here is CASSQGGANEKLFF. In DNA, the CDR3 is TGTGCCAGTAGCCAGGGGGGTGCTAATGAAAAACTGTTTTTT.

The CDR3 nucleotides read TGTGCCAGCACCCGGACAGCTAACACTGAAGCTTTCTTT. Its protein is CASTRTANTEAFF. The genes are TRBV6-5 and TRBJ1-1; D is possibly TRBD1 (6 bases). The CDR3 runs 13 residues. Trimming removed 7 bases from V and 2 bases from J, with 11 bases in between. Germline CDR1 and CDR2: MNHEY and SVGAGI.

This clone was seen a few times. The chain couples TRBV3-1 (or the pseudogene TRBV3-2) to TRBJ1-3; 11 bases line up with TRBD1. The CDR3 extends over 16 amino acids. The germline CDR1 and CDR2 sequences are LGHDT and YNNKEL (reference sequence). The trim removed 4 bases at V and 7 bases at J, leaving 9 bases unmatched. CDR3 loop: CASSPTPGTGGNTIYF. In nucleotides, the CDR3 is TGTGCCAGCAGCCCTACACCCGGGACAGGGGGTAACACCATATATTTT.

This clone was observed once. V and J are TRBV6-6 and TRBJ1-2, with D maybe TRBD1 (5 bases). CDR1 and CDR2 (germline): MNHNY, SVGAGI (reference sequence). The CDR3 is made up of 11 amino acids. The V end was cut by 10 bases, the J end by 8 bases, with 14 bases between. CDR3 bases: TGTGCCACCCGGGGGGGTGGAGGCTACACCTTC. Protein sequence: CATRGGGGYTF.

The chain combines TRBV5-6 with TRBJ1-1; D remains unclear. This CDR3 is built from 16 residues. V was pared by 1 base and J by 0 bases, with 13 bases between. In germline, CDR1 is SGHDT, CDR2 YYEEEE. CDR3 coding DNA: TGTGCCAGCAGCTTGTACAGAAGCACTATGAACACTGAAGCTTTCTTT. As protein: CASSLYRSTMNTEAFF.

The CDR3 region has the DNA TGTGCCAGCAGCTTAGCGGGGGGTGCCCCGGATGAGCAGTTCTTC. Translated, it gives CASSLAGGAPDEQFF. J is TRBJ2-1 and V is TRBV13, with TRBD2 matching over 7 bases. Germline CDR1 PRHDT, CDR2 FYEKMQ (reference sequence). The CDR3 runs to 15 residues. J was trimmed by 8 bases and V by 1 base; bases with no gene match: 8. The whole variable domain, remainder taken from reference TRBV13 and TRBJ2-1, is AAGVIQSPRHLIKEKRETATLKCYPIPRHDTVYWYQQGPGQDPQFLISFYEKMQSDKGSIPDRFSAQQFSDYHSELNMSSLELGDSALYFCASSLAGGAPDEQFFGPGTRLTVL.

The rearrangement links TRBV3-1 (or the pseudogene TRBV3-2) to TRBJ2-7; TRBD1 might be the D (5 bases). The CDR3 spans 12 residues. Between the trimmed V and J ends, which lost 2 bases and 7 bases, there was a span of 9 bases. Germline V gives CDR1 LGHDT, CDR2 YNNKEL (reference sequence). CDR3 bases: TGTGCCAGCAGCCAATGGACAAGAGAGCAGTACTTC. This codes for CASSQWTREQYF.

The chain employs TRBV2 and TRBJ2-5; 8 nucleotides match TRBD1. The V gene end was trimmed by 6 bases and the J gene end by 5 bases; junction bases not matched to a gene: 5. The CDR3 is 13 amino acids. Germline-derived CDR1 and CDR2 are SNHLY and FYNNEI. The CDR3 reads CASSSDRAETQYF. The CDR3 coding sequence is TGTGCCAGCAGCTCGGACAGGGCCGAGACCCAGTACTTC. The variable domain in full, with the rest retrieved from reference TRBV2 and TRBJ2-5, is EPEVTQTPSHQVTQMGQEVILRCVPISNHLYFYWYRQILGQKVEFLVSFYNNEISEKSEIFDDQFSVERPDGSNFTLKIRSTKLEDSAMYFCASSSDRAETQYFGPGTRLLVL.

The rearrangement joins TRBV6-6 to TRBJ1-1, with 7 bases identical to TRBD1. After removal of 5 bases from V and 1 base from J, the junction contained 4 bases not matched to a gene. This CDR3 is 14 amino acids long. The germline V gene has CDR1 MNHNY and CDR2 SVGAGI (reference sequence). DNA for the CDR3: TGTGCCAGCAGTCAACAGGGGAAGAACACTGAAGCTTTCTTT. It encodes CASSQQGKNTEAFF.

V gene TRBV5-1 combines with J gene TRBJ1-1, with D possibly TRBD1 on 5 matching bases. CDR3 size: 15 residues. Germline V gene data show CDR1 as SGHRS and CDR2 as YFSETQ. Trimming removed 0 bases at V and 1 base at J, with 10 bases between. The CDR3 nucleotides read TGCGCCAGCAGCTTGGAGTGGGGCAGGAACACTGAAGCTTTCTTT. Protein sequence: CASSLEWGRNTEAFF.

The chain joins TRBV27 to TRBJ1-5, with no clear D. The CDR3 loop spans 14 amino acids. Germline V gives CDR1 MNHEY, CDR2 SMNVEV (reference sequence). V lost 2 bases and J 5 bases, leaving 10 bases between the germline ends. CDR3 in amino acids: CASSLIGSDQPQHF. In nucleotides, the CDR3 is TGTGCCAGCAGTTTAATAGGATCTGATCAGCCCCAGCATTTT.

The chain combines TRBV9 with TRBJ1-6; D is unresolved. Per the germline V gene, CDR1 is SGDLS and CDR2 is YYNGEE. There are 13 residues in the CDR3. Trimming removed 7 bases from V and 7 bases from J, with 12 bases in between. The CDR3 here is CASAPGYNSPLHF. In nucleotides, the CDR3 is TGTGCCAGCGCTCCGGGGTACAATTCACCCCTCCACTTT.

The rearrangement links TRBV19 to TRBJ1-5, with TRBD1 matching 7 bases. The CDR3 loop spans 17 amino acids. Germline V gene sequence: CDR1 LNHDA, CDR2 SQIVND (reference sequence). With V trimmed by 3 bases and J by 3 bases, 11 bases remained unmatched. CDR3 sequence (DNA): TGTGCCAGTAGTATGTGGGGGGCGACAGGGTTCAATCAGCCCCAGCATTTT. As protein: CASSMWGATGFNQPQHF. The full variable domain, its missing parts supplied by reference TRBV19 and TRBJ1-5, is DGGITQSPKYLFRKEGQNVTLSCEQNLNHDAMYWYRQDPGQGLRLIYYSQIVNDFQKGDIAEGYSVSREKKESFPLTVTSAQKNPTAFYLCASSMWGATGFNQPQHFGDGTRLSIL.

This clone has only one observation. This chain uses TRBV5-6 with TRBJ2-2; D might be TRBD1 or TRBD2, each matching 5 bases. This CDR3 has 15 residues. CDR1 is SGHDT and CDR2 is YYEEEE in the germline V gene. Deletions cut 3 bases from V and 4 bases from J, with 13 bases between. CDR3 amino acids: CASSSGTGITGELFF. The CDR3 DNA is TGTGCCAGCAGCTCCGGGACGGGAATCACCGGGGAGCTGTTTTTT.

The chain recombines TRBV7-2 with TRBJ2-5; D is perhaps TRBD2 (6 bases). From germline, CDR1 is SGHTA and CDR2 FQGNSA. V lost 5 bases and J 5 bases, leaving 6 bases between the germline ends. The CDR3 runs to 11 residues. CDR3 sequence reads: CASSRGETQYF. CDR3 bases: TGTGCCAGCAGCCGGGGGGAGACCCAGTACTTC.

The chain combines TRBV30 with TRBJ2-1; 7 bases align to TRBD2. Germline V gene data show CDR1 as GTSNPN and CDR2 as SVGIG (reference sequence). CDR3 size: 13 residues. V shed 2 bases and J 5 bases; nucleotides not matched to a gene: 3. CDR3 coding DNA: TGTGCCTGGAGTCGGGGGAGGGACAATGAGCAGTTCTTC. Its protein product is CAWSRGRDNEQFF.

The CDR3 region is CAISEEGEAFF. CDR3 DNA: TGTGCCATCAGTGAGGAGGGGGAAGCTTTCTTT. The chain carries TRBV10-3 and TRBJ1-1; possible D gene TRBD1, 5 bases. The V end was cut by 2 bases, the J end by 8 bases, with 6 bases between. The CDR3 consists of 11 residues. CDR1 ENHRY and CDR2 SYGVKD come from the germline V gene.

V usage is TRBV2 and J usage is TRBJ1-2; no clear D gene. The CDR3 is made up of 14 amino acids. Germline V gene sequence: CDR1 SNHLY, CDR2 FYNNEI. V was trimmed by 7 bases and J by 3 bases, leaving 15 bases between them. CDR3 nucleotides: TGTGCCAGCACAACCGAGCTGGGGTACTATGGCTACACCTTC. The encoded protein is CASTTELGYYGYTF.

This rearrangement joins TRBV6-1 to TRBJ1-1; unclear D gene. The CDR3 consists of 13 residues. CDR1 and CDR2 (germline): MNHNS, SASEGT. V was pared by 1 base and J by 7 bases, with 10 bases between. The CDR3 nucleotides read TGTGCCAGCAGTGAAGTTGGGTTATATGAAGCTTTCTTT. It translates to CASSEVGLYEAFF.

The chain couples TRBV5-1 to TRBJ1-6; 7 bases are shared with TRBD1. Germline V gene lookup returns CDR1 SGHRS and CDR2 YFSETQ. V lost 3 bases, J lost 6 bases, and 9 bases stayed unmatched. The CDR3 is 16 amino acids. This CDR3 is CASSSWAGGSNSPLHF. The CDR3 nucleotides are TGCGCCAGCAGCTCGTGGGCAGGGGGAAGTAATTCACCCCTCCACTTT.

This clone was picked up one time. This chain's CDR3 is CASSKEGDSQENTEAFF. CDR3 bases: TGTGCCAGCAGCAAAGAGGGGGACAGCCAGGAGAACACTGAAGCTTTCTTT. The V and J genes are TRBV21-1 and TRBJ1-1; the table's TRBD1 call for D was not verified on the DNA. TRBV21-1 is given as a pseudogene. The CDR3 contains 17 residues.

The chain joins TRBV5-6 to TRBJ2-7; TRBD1 matches at 7 bases. The CDR3 extends over 13 amino acids. The V and J ends lost 0 bases and 6 bases, in that order; junction bases with no gene match: 3. Germline CDR1 is SGHDT and CDR2 is YYEEEE. The CDR3 spells CASSLEGAGEQYF. CDR3 DNA: TGTGCCAGCAGCTTGGAGGGGGCCGGCGAGCAGTACTTC.

The chain is built from TRBV16 and TRBJ1-5, with no clear D. Germline V gene sequence: CDR1 KGHSY, CDR2 FQNENV. V gave up 0 bases and J gave up 6 bases, with 6 bases separating them. This CDR3 has 13 amino acids. The DNA of the CDR3 is TGTGCCAGCAGCCAATCGCAAAGTCAGCCCCAGCATTTT. Amino acid sequence: CASSQSQSQPQHF. Full variable domain (outside the CDR3, taken from reference TRBV16 and TRBJ1-5): GEEVAQTPKHLVRGEGQKAKLYCAPIKGHSYVFWYQQVLKNEFKFLISFQNENVFDETGMPKERFSAKCLPNSPCSLEIQATKLEDSAVYFCASSQSQSQPQHFGDGTRLSIL.

The gene calls are TRBV10-2 and TRBJ1-1; D is unclear. CDR3 length equals 15 residues. The germline V and J ends were trimmed by 4 bases and 6 bases, with 18 bases remaining between them. Germline V gene data show CDR1 as WSHSY and CDR2 as SAAADI. The chain's CDR3 is CASSGYTPGSAEAFF. CDR3 nucleotides: TGCGCCAGCAGTGGTTACACCCCTGGGTCGGCTGAAGCTTTCTTT.

In this sample, this clone turned up once. The V call is TRBV5-1, the J call TRBJ2-1; no reliable D call. V gave up 5 bases and J gave up 7 bases, with 13 bases separating them. CDR1 and CDR2 (germline): SGHRS, YFSETQ. The CDR3 runs 13 residues. DNA of the CDR3: TGCGCCAGCAGTAATTTAATTCATAATGAGCAGTTCTTC. It codes for CASSNLIHNEQFF.

CDR3 in amino acids: CASGLAEYSNQPQHF. Here the CDR3 DNA reads TGTGCTAGTGGTTTGGCCGAGTATAGCAATCAGCCCCAGCATTTT. The chain recombines TRBV12-5 with TRBJ1-5, with D hard to call. The V end lost 1 base, the J end lost 0 bases, and 7 bases lay between the germline ends. CDR3 length: 15 amino acids. Germline V gives CDR1 LGHNT, CDR2 FRNRAP.